This TCR beta chain was sequenced for a study of T cell changes during pregnancy in multiple sclerosis. Sequencing was performed with immunoSEQ multiplex PCR; in TCRdb, only in-frame clones are kept and a portion is missing. The table has about 44,000 clones, just under 95% seen once. In germline, CDR1 is SGHTA, CDR2 FQGNSA. This CDR3 spans 13 amino acids. Trimming took 6 bases from V and 1 from J, leaving 10 bases between them. The genes are TRBV7-2 and TRBJ2-7; weak D call: TRBD2 (6 bases). This specimen consisted of CD4+ T cells from peripheral blood mononuclear cells, obtained in the third trimester of pregnancy. This sequence originates from a female donor with multiple sclerosis, enrolled in a pregnancy study. The CDR3 nucleotides are TGTGCCAGCAGTAGCGGCACTTCCTACGAGCAGTACTTC. As protein: CASSSGTSYEQYF.